Many counts were recorded for the clone carrying this T cell receptor beta chain. Antigen specificity is unknown. Germline assignment: CDR1 LGHDT and CDR2 YNNKEL (reference sequence). This CDR3 region has 16 residues. V was trimmed by 0 bases and J by 4 bases, leaving 15 bases between them. Authors of the study amplified TCR beta CDR3 regions from RNA transcripts. A first-round RT-PCR of the TCR CDR3 used the HTBI primer set. TCRdb reanalysed the multiplex PCR reads using MiXCR and keeps one entry per CDR3 protein. The table lists about 410,000 distinct CDR3 sequences, about 15% of them singletons. The study excluded patients with uncontrolled infection, other autoimmune disease, pregnancy or lactation. This record belongs to a study of T cells in Graves' hyperthyroidism and ophthalmopathy. The study, taken as a whole, reports: From stable hyperthyroidism, ophthalmopathy was separated by a 13 V-J model.

V gene TRBV3-1 combines with J gene TRBJ1-1; D is perhaps TRBD1 (6 bases). Material for sequencing was blood. The TCR was taken from a man between 18 and 35 years old with Graves' ophthalmopathy. For the CDR3, the DNA is TGTGCCAGCAGCCAAGACTTCAGGGGATTGGCCACTGAAGCTTTCTTT. Protein product: CASSQDFRGLATEAFF.